A selection of T cell receptor beta chains follows, all from one sample in a study of blood T cell repertoires in COVID-19. Libraries were prepared by immunoSEQ multiplex PCR; TCRdb keeps only in-frame clonotypes and omits some of them. The table has approximately 240,000 clones, 83% seen once. Sequencing used peripheral blood. Receptors originate from a woman younger than 45 with COVID-19, enrolled during active disease. Each CDR3 is given with its conserved first and last residue.

length,J,V,CDR3
15,TRBJ2-5,TRBV5-1,CASSFTGVGGETQYF
15,TRBJ2-3,TRBV5-6,CASSLGGGDPDTQYF
16,TRBJ1-1,TRBV4-1,CASSQEFRTGGTEAFF
18,TRBJ2-6,TRBV19,CASSSRTGEALGANVLTF
14,TRBJ2-3,TRBV9,CASSVETEREAQYF
15,TRBJ2-3,TRBV2,CASSRAGGDTDTQYF
15,TRBJ1-5,TRBV12-5,CASGEGHRPNQPQHF
17,TRBJ2-1,TRBV7-2,CASSGSFTGVSYNEQFF
13,TRBJ1-2,TRBV19,CASTPREHRGYTF
13,TRBJ2-5,TRBV13,CASSLTGVETQYF
15,TRBJ2-1,TRBV5-4,CASSGQDRFSYEQFF
13,TRBJ2-1,TRBV10-3,CAIRSDRDNEQFF
16,TRBJ2-7,TRBV7-9,CASSLFGPGGDYEQYF
14,TRBJ1-1,TRBV12-5,CASGSDRGRTEAFF
14,TRBJ2-7,TRBV18,CASSPGSRGYEQYF
13,TRBJ2-7,TRBV2,CASSSGTGHEQYF
15,TRBJ2-1,TRBV5-1,CASSLGGRAYNEQFF
17,TRBJ2-3,TRBV24-1,CATSDVLVLAGPYTQYF
17,TRBJ1-5,TRBV6-1,CASSVRPPGQGIQPQHF
13,TRBJ2-7,TRBV12-5,CASGLTGGGKQYF
13,TRBJ1-1,TRBV19,CASSIDGELEAFF
15,TRBJ2-2,TRBV10-3,CAISESRDRGGELFF
13,TRBJ1-2,TRBV14,CASSQGTGYGYTF
15,TRBJ1-1,TRBV2,CASSKDTTLITEAFF
15,TRBJ1-1,TRBV9,CASSSGQGANTEAFF
15,TRBJ2-5,TRBV27,CASSIAGGQRETQYF
12,TRBJ2-3,TRBV7-2,CASSSGIDTQYF
15,TRBJ1-2,TRBV19,CASSPTGVVNYGYTF
12,TRBJ1-1,TRBV7-9,CASSLFSTEAFF
14,TRBJ2-3,TRBV7-2,CASSLDGNTDTQYF
15,TRBJ1-3,TRBV30,CAWKGQSLSGNTIYF
16,TRBJ2-3,TRBV6-1,CASSEAGGSFGDTQYF
11,TRBJ2-7,TRBV21-1,CASIQGKEQYF
13,TRBJ1-2,TRBV27,CASSVLRGHGYTF
14,TRBJ2-3,TRBV2,CASNRDRHTDTQYF
16,TRBJ2-2,TRBV5-6,CASSRDRGEFTGELFF
14,TRBJ1-1,TRBV28,CASVNSGADTEAFF
14,TRBJ1-1,TRBV5-5,CASSRGTGGTEAFF
14,TRBJ2-2,TRBV3-1/TRBV3-2,CASSLGQGAGELFF
13,TRBJ1-2,TRBV5-1,CASSVEGALGYTF
15,TRBJ2-1,TRBV19,CASSIGRDVGNEQFF
13,TRBJ1-4,TRBV11-1,CASSFRGGEKLFF
14,TRBJ2-7,TRBV7-2,CASSPSSGSYEQYF
15,TRBJ1-6,TRBV7-8,CASSQSGLYNSPLHF
15,TRBJ1-1,TRBV7-8,CASSPNWDRFTEAFF